This TCR beta chain was profiled in a study of T cell repertoires in cytomegalovirus infection. In regard to this clonotype: What it binds is unknown.

In TCRdb, the reads were re-called with MiXCR into one record per CDR3 protein. The sample yields about 500,000 distinct CDR3 sequences, 30% to 35% seen once. Trimming stripped 6 bases from V and 3 bases from J, with 11 bases between. The CDR3 runs to 14 residues. Germline assignment: CDR1 WSHSY and CDR2 SAAADI. The TCR comes from a human donor in good health (CMV status not recorded). Some clones in this sample may be carry-over from other donors' samples. This material consisted of cultured PBMCs, taken from culture after CMV antigen stimulation. The chain employs TRBV10-2 and TRBJ2-2; D remains unclear. DNA for the CDR3: TGCGCCAGCAGCGGGTTAGATTACACCGGGGAGCTGTTTTTT. It specifies CASSGLDYTGELFF.